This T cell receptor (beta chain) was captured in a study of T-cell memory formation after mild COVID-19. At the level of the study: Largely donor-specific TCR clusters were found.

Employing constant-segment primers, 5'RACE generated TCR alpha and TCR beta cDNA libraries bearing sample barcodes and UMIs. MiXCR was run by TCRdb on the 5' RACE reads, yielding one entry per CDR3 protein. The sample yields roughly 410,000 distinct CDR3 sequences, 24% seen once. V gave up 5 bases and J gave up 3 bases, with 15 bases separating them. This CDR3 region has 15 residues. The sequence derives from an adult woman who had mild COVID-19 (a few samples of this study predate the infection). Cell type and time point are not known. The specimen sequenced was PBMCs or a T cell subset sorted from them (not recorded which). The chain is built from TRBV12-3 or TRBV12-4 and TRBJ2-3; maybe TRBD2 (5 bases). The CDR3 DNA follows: TGTGCCAGCAGTCGCTTGAATTGGAGGACAGATACGCAGTATTTT. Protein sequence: CASSRLNWRTDTQYF.